Following are 18 T cell receptor beta chains from one sample sequenced in a study of cytomegalovirus exposure and HLA in healthy donors. Use of 60 Vbeta and 13 Jbeta primers characterized the PCR. TCRdb's copy holds only in-frame clones and misses some; the assay was immunoSEQ multiplex PCR. The sample lists approximately 130,000 clones; around 72% were seen once. Sequencing used PBMCs. These receptors came from a man aged 45-65 years in good health and CMV-seropositive.

The chain carries TRBV12-5 and TRBJ2-6; maybe TRBD1 (6 bases). Germline CDR1 LGHNT, CDR2 FRNRAP. The CDR3 totals 15 residues. V lost 6 bases to trimming and J lost 4 bases, with 13 bases between them. The CDR3 here is CASGTGSFGANVLTF. DNA of the CDR3: TGTGCTAGTGGCACAGGGTCGTTCGGGGCCAACGTCCTGACTTTC.

This sequence joins TRBV19 and TRBJ2-6, with a weak D call TRBD1 (6 bases). The CDR3 length is 14 residues. Germline V gene sequence: CDR1 LNHDA, CDR2 SQIVND (reference sequence). Trimming stripped 5 bases from V and 2 bases from J, with 7 bases between. CDR3 sequence: CASSSGAGANVLTF. CDR3 coding DNA: TGTGCCAGTAGTTCAGGGGCTGGGGCCAACGTCCTGACTTTC. Supplemented by reference TRBV19 and TRBJ2-6, the full variable domain reads DGGITQSPKYLFRKEGQNVTLSCEQNLNHDAMYWYRQDPGQGLRLIYYSQIVNDFQKGDIAEGYSVSREKKESFPLTVTSAQKNPTAFYLCASSSGAGANVLTFGAGSRLTVL.

The V gene is TRBV9, the J gene TRBJ2-1; TRBD2 matches 11 bases. Germline V gene lookup returns CDR1 SGDLS and CDR2 YYNGEE. Trimming at V came to 4 bases and at J to 10 bases, leaving 13 bases not matched to a gene. The CDR3 covers 16 residues. The CDR3 loop reads CASSSLAGGPGREQFF. The CDR3 DNA sequence: TGTGCCAGCAGCTCTCTAGCGGGGGGTCCCGGGAGGGAGCAGTTCTTC.

The chain employs TRBV7-2 and TRBJ2-5; perhaps TRBD2 as D (6 bases). The DNA end favors TRBJ2-7, so the J call may be wrong. CDR3 length: 14 residues. Germline V CDR1 and CDR2: SGHTA, FQGNSA. The CDR3 nucleotides read TGTGCCAGCAGGTCGGGAGCTCCCTCCTACGAGCAGTACTTC. Amino acids: CASRSGAPSYEQYF.

CDR3 in DNA: TGTGCCAGTAGTATTCTAGCGGGAGCCTCCTACGAGCAGTACTTC. This translates into CASSILAGASYEQYF. The chain recombines TRBV19 with TRBJ2-7, with 10 bases identical to TRBD2. The junction had 2 bases not matched to a gene; V was cut back by 3 bases and J by 0 bases. The germline V gene has CDR1 LNHDA and CDR2 SQIVND (reference sequence). CDR3 size: 15 residues. Full variable domain (missing parts from reference TRBV19 and TRBJ2-7): DGGITQSPKYLFRKEGQNVTLSCEQNLNHDAMYWYRQDPGQGLRLIYYSQIVNDFQKGDIAEGYSVSREKKESFPLTVTSAQKNPTAFYLCASSILAGASYEQYFGPGTRLTVT.

This chain joins TRBV6-1 and TRBJ2-3, with 10 bases fitting TRBD2. CDR1 and CDR2 (germline): MNHNS, SASEGT. There are 15 residues in the CDR3. Unmatched junction bases numbered 6, after V lost 7 bases and J lost 2 bases. CDR3 DNA sequence: TGTGCCAGCATACCTAGCGGGGGCTACACAGATACGCAGTATTTT. Translating it yields CASIPSGGYTDTQYF.

This clone was seen a handful of times. This chain connects TRBV9 to TRBJ1-1, with D possibly TRBD1 on 5 matching bases. The CDR3 totals 13 residues. Germline assignment: CDR1 SGDLS and CDR2 YYNGEE. Trimming cost V 3 bases and J 2 bases, with 8 bases left between them. The chain's CDR3 is CASSARVNTEAFF. The CDR3 DNA reads as TGTGCCAGCAGCGCCAGGGTTAACACTGAAGCTTTCTTT.

V gene TRBV6-6 combines with J gene TRBJ2-7; 7 bases line up with TRBD2. Germline V gene data show CDR1 as MNHNY and CDR2 as SVGAGI (reference sequence). The CDR3 is 12 amino acids. V lost 8 bases to trimming and J lost 2 bases; unmatched junction nucleotides: 3. CDR3 loop: CASGGGTYEQYF. As DNA, the CDR3 is TGTGCCAGCGGGGGGGGTACCTACGAGCAGTACTTC.

The chain carries TRBV11-3 and TRBJ2-3, with 7 bases identical to TRBD1. Germline trimming cut 5 bases from V and 0 bases from J; bases unmatched to any gene: 8. CDR1 SGHNT and CDR2 YENEEA come from the germline V gene. This CDR3 region has 16 residues. CDR3 bases: TGTGCCAGCAGCGCAGGACAGGTTTCTAGCACAGATACGCAGTATTTT. As protein: CASSAGQVSSTDTQYF. Complete variable domain (other parts from reference TRBV11-3 and TRBJ2-3): EAGVVQSPRYKIIEKKQPVAFWCNPISGHNTLYWYLQNLGQGPELLIRYENEEAVDDSQLPKDRFSAERLKGVDSTLKIQPAELGDSAVYLCASSAGQVSSTDTQYFGPGTRLTVL.

This chain uses TRBV4-2 with TRBJ1-6; TRBD1 aligns across 10 bases. J gave up 7 bases and V 0 bases, and 18 bases lay outside the gene matches. Germline lookup yields CDR1 LGHNA and CDR2 YNFKEQ. This CDR3 has 21 amino acids. The CDR3 coding sequence is TGTGCCAGCAGCCAAGATGGTGACGACTGGGGGGACAGGGGACGAAATTCACCCCTCCACTTT. This sequence encodes CASSQDGDDWGDRGRNSPLHF.

J is TRBJ2-1 and V is TRBV6-6; the D gene is possibly TRBD1 (6 bases). CDR3 length: 15 residues. Deletions cut 7 bases from V and 6 bases from J, with 19 bases between. The germline V gene encodes CDR1 MNHNY and CDR2 SVGAGI (reference sequence). The CDR3 sequence: CASKMGRGTGNEQFF. CDR3 DNA sequence: TGTGCCAGCAAAATGGGCAGGGGTACCGGCAATGAGCAGTTCTTC.

The J gene is TRBJ2-7, the V gene TRBV11-3, with D perhaps TRBD1 (6 bases). V lost 1 base to trimming and J lost 3 bases, with 10 bases between them. This CDR3 has 14 amino acids. Looked up from germline, CDR1 is SGHNT and CDR2 is YENEEA. CDR3 region: CASSLAAQGYEQYF. The CDR3 nucleotides are TGTGCCAGCAGCTTAGCGGCACAGGGCTACGAGCAGTACTTC.

The chain joins TRBV2 to TRBJ1-1; possibly TRBD1 for D (6 bases). Trimming stripped 5 bases from V and 1 base from J, with 14 bases between. CDR1 is SNHLY and CDR2 is FYNNEI in the germline V gene. The CDR3 loop spans 15 amino acids. CDR3 nucleotide sequence: TGTGCCAGCAGTAATCCCGGGACAAAGAACACTGAAGCTTTCTTT. The encoded protein is CASSNPGTKNTEAFF.

Only a few counts were recorded for this clone. The V and J genes are TRBV5-5 and TRBJ2-1; D perhaps matches TRBD1 (5 bases). This CDR3 is built from 15 residues. Germline values: CDR1 SGHKS, CDR2 YYEKEE (reference sequence). V lost 4 bases and J 5 bases, leaving 16 bases between the germline ends. CDR3 sequence: CASSPRVSSHNEQFF. The CDR3 DNA reads TGTGCCAGCAGCCCCAGGGTATCCTCACACAATGAGCAGTTCTTC.

The chain has TRBV5-6 and TRBJ1-1; 8 nucleotides match TRBD1. The J segment lost 4 bases and the V segment lost 5 bases, leaving 10 bases of the junction unmatched. The CDR3 contains 15 residues. Looked up from germline, CDR1 is SGHDT and CDR2 is YYEEEE. DNA of the CDR3: TGTGCCAGCAGACCTAGACAGGGGCGGACCACTGAAGCTTTCTTT. Translation: CASRPRQGRTTEAFF.

This chain uses TRBV7-8 with TRBJ2-2, with 7 bases aligning to TRBD1. The CDR3 extends over 16 amino acids. After removal of 7 bases from V and 6 bases from J, the junction contained 14 bases not matched to a gene. Germline V gene data show CDR1 as SGHVS and CDR2 as FQNEAQ. The CDR3 DNA sequence: TGTGCCAGCAAGGACAGGACGGCTGTTGGGTCCGGGGAGCTGTTTTTT. Amino acid sequence: CASKDRTAVGSGELFF.

This sequence joins TRBV19 and TRBJ2-7; 9 bases agree with TRBD1. The J segment lost 3 bases and the V segment lost 5 bases, leaving 11 bases of the junction unmatched. Germline values: CDR1 LNHDA, CDR2 SQIVND (reference sequence). This CDR3 comprises 16 residues. CDR3 nucleotides: TGTGCCAGTAGTTTTATCGGGACAGGGAAAATCTACGAGCAGTACTTC. Translating gives CASSFIGTGKIYEQYF.

The chain carries TRBV4-1 and TRBJ2-1; D is undetermined. CDR3 length: 15 residues. The germline V gene has CDR1 MGHRA and CDR2 YSYEKL. Trimming shortened V by 1 base and J by 1 base, and 8 bases separated the two germline ends. Here the CDR3 DNA reads TGCGCCAGCAGCCAAGGTGCTCAGTCCTACAATGAGCAGTTCTTC. The encoded protein is CASSQGAQSYNEQFF.